This T cell receptor (beta chain) was observed in a study of technical replicates of blood from several donors. The CDR3 contains 11 residues. V dropped 4 bases and J dropped 5 bases, with 3 bases sitting between them. The germline V gene encodes CDR1 MDHEN and CDR2 SYDVKM. Clones were read by immunoSEQ multiplex PCR, and TCRdb kept only the in-frame ones, dropping some. The data contain 80,000 to 95,000 clones, about 94% of them singletons. The sequence derives from a human donor in good health. Sequencing used T cells isolated from PBMCs. The chain is built from TRBV28 and TRBJ1-5; D not certain. CDR3 coding DNA: TGTGCCAGCAGTTCCTATCAGCCCCAGCATTTT. It translates to CASSSYQPQHF.